The rows below give T cell receptor beta chains drawn from one sample of a study of Tregs in tolerant kidney transplant recipients. The repertoire was sequenced with immunoSEQ multiplex PCR; TCRdb's copy has only in-frame clones and lacks some. The sample holds 50,000 to 75,000 clones; roughly 98% are singletons and the top ten take 0.34%. The source material was Tregs from blood, sampled before the transplant. The source of these receptors is a human donor who received a combined kidney and bone marrow transplant. Each CDR3 is given with its conserved first and last residue. A D gene is named only where the DNA matches it firmly. Only part of the rows carry a size: once, few, many, or a class if the clone is expanded.

cdr3_length,v_call,d_call,j_call,clone_size,cdr3_nt,cdr3_aa
13,TRBV6-1,NA,TRBJ2-2,NA,TGTGCCAGCAGTGACAATCAGGCCGGGGAGCTGTTTTTT,CASSDNQAGELFF
15,TRBV7-2,TRBD1,TRBJ1-1,NA,TGTGCCAGCAGCTTATGGACAGGTGGGGACACTGAAGCTTTCTTT,CASSLWTGGDTEAFF
15,TRBV19,NA,TRBJ2-7,NA,TGTGCCAGTAGTCCTAGTCCGGGGGGCCGCTACGAGCAGTACTTC,CASSPSPGGRYEQYF
14,TRBV5-1,TRBD1,TRBJ1-5,NA,TGCGCCAGCAGCTTGGTAACAGGGGATCAGCCCCAGCATTTT,CASSLVTGDQPQHF
14,TRBV28,NA,TRBJ2-7,NA,TGTGCCACCCTACTAAACAGGGTTTCCTACGAGCAGTACTTC,CATLLNRVSYEQYF
14,TRBV5-4,NA,TRBJ1-1,NA,TGTGCCAGCAGCTTGGTTTCAGGGAACACTGAAGCTTTCTTT,CASSLVSGNTEAFF
15,TRBV12-5,TRBD1,TRBJ1-3,NA,TGTGCTAGTGCTCGGACAGGGGGCGCTGGAAACACCATATATTTT,CASARTGGAGNTIYF
16,TRBV7-9,NA,TRBJ1-2,NA,TGTGCCAGCAGCTTAGCTGGCCGGCAACAGTTACATGGCTACACCTTC,CASSLAGRQQLHGYTF
16,TRBV19,TRBD1,TRBJ2-3,once,TGTGCCAGCAGACAGGGGAAGGGGGCACACACAGATACGCAGTATTTT,CASRQGKGAHTDTQYF
12,TRBV4-3,NA,TRBJ2-1,NA,TGCGCCAGCAGCCAACCGGGAAATGAGCAGTTCTTC,CASSQPGNEQFF
15,TRBV7-2,TRBD2,TRBJ2-7,once,TGTGCCAGCAGCTTTCTAGCGGGGCTAGGGGACGAGCAGTACTTC,CASSFLAGLGDEQYF
15,TRBV7-2,NA,TRBJ2-2,NA,TGTGCCAGCAGCCCTCGACCGGGGGTCACCGGGGAGCTGTTTTTT,CASSPRPGVTGELFF
15,TRBV7-3,NA,TRBJ2-1,NA,TGTGCCAGCAGCTTCCTGCTGGGGGGCTACAATGAGCAGTTCTTC,CASSFLLGGYNEQFF
14,TRBV5-1,NA,TRBJ2-7,once,TGCGCCAGCAGCTTGAGAACCGGGGGCTACGAGCAGTACTTC,CASSLRTGGYEQYF
13,TRBV6-1,NA,TRBJ2-5,NA,TGTGCCATCGCGGGCCTCAGCGGGCGGACCCAGTACTTC,CAIAGLSGRTQYF
13,TRBV6-6,TRBD1,TRBJ1-5,NA,TGTGCCAGCAGTTTACAGGGGGATCAGCCCCAGCATTTT,CASSLQGDQPQHF
14,TRBV5-5,NA,TRBJ2-3,NA,TGTGCCAGCAGCGCGCCTCCTTTTTCGGATACGCAGTATTTT,CASSAPPFSDTQYF
15,TRBV30,TRBD2,TRBJ2-7,once,TGTGCCTGGAGTGTACTGACTAGCGGGACCTACGAGCAGTACTTC,CAWSVLTSGTYEQYF
14,TRBV28,NA,TRBJ1-2,NA,TGTGCCAGCAGTTTATTAGACAGAAAGTATGGCTACACCTTC,CASSLLDRKYGYTF
15,TRBV5-4,TRBD1,TRBJ2-5,NA,TGTGCCAGCAGCCAGCTCGGACAGGTTCGAGAGACCCAGTACTTC,CASSQLGQVRETQYF
15,TRBV1,NA,TRBJ2-3,NA,TGCACCAGCAGCCGAGGACTAGCGCGCACAGATACGCAGTATTTT,CTSSRGLARTDTQYF
18,TRBV6-1,TRBD2,TRBJ2-3,NA,TGTGCCAGCAGTGCATGGACTAGCGGGGGGGCGAGAGGAGATACGCAGTATTTT,CASSAWTSGGARGDTQYF
15,TRBV5-4,TRBD1,TRBJ2-7,NA,TGTGCCAGCAGCTTATCGACAGGGAAGGGGTACGAGCAGTACTTC,CASSLSTGKGYEQYF
13,TRBV10-3,NA,TRBJ2-5,once,TGTGCCATCAAGGCGGGAACTCAAGAGACCCAGTACTTC,CAIKAGTQETQYF
14,TRBV7-6,NA,TRBJ2-1,NA,TGTGCCAGCAGCCCGGGCAGGGTGGTCAATGAGCAGTTCTTC,CASSPGRVVNEQFF
13,TRBV28,TRBD1,TRBJ1-3,NA,TGTGCCAGCAGGTCGACAGGGGTTTACACCATATATTTT,CASRSTGVYTIYF
15,TRBV7-9,TRBD2,TRBJ2-5,NA,TGTGCCAGCAGCTACGGACTAGCGGGGATGGAGACCCAGTACTTC,CASSYGLAGMETQYF
14,TRBV6-6,TRBD2,TRBJ2-1,NA,TGTGCCAGCAGCCCTAGCGGGAGTTTGACTGAGCAGTTCTTC,CASSPSGSLTEQFF
16,TRBV4-2,NA,TRBJ1-2,NA,TGTGCCAGCAGCCAAGGGAGGGCACAGCAGAACTATGGCTACACCTTC,CASSQGRAQQNYGYTF
13,TRBV6-5,TRBD2,TRBJ2-1,NA,TGTGCCACCCGAGGCGGGAGGTTCGGGGAGCAGTTCTTC,CATRGGRFGEQFF
15,TRBV4-1,NA,TRBJ1-1,NA,TGCGCCAGCAGCCGGCAAGGGGCCCCGGACACTGAAGCTTTCTTT,CASSRQGAPDTEAFF
14,TRBV10-3,TRBD2,TRBJ2-3,NA,TGTGCCATCAGTCCCAGCGGGGGGGCGGATACGCAGTATTTT,CAISPSGGADTQYF
16,TRBV5-4,TRBD1,TRBJ2-3,NA,TGTGCCAGCAGCTTGGGTTTCAGGGGGCGAACAGATACGCAGTATTTT,CASSLGFRGRTDTQYF
15,TRBV5-1,TRBD2,TRBJ2-6,NA,TGCGCCAGCAGCTTGAACCCGACGGGGGGGAGCGTCCTGACTTTC,CASSLNPTGGSVLTF
14,TRBV7-2,TRBD1,TRBJ2-5,NA,TGTGCCAGCAGCCGGGACAGGGGCTGGGAGACCCAGTACTTC,CASSRDRGWETQYF
14,TRBV30,NA,TRBJ1-4,NA,TGTGCCTGGAGTGTACGGGGTGTTCGGGAAAAACTGTTTTTT,CAWSVRGVREKLFF
16,TRBV7-2,TRBD2,TRBJ2-7,NA,TGTGCCAGCAGCCGCGGACTAGCGGGAGAGGCATACGAGCAGTACTTC,CASSRGLAGEAYEQYF
11,TRBV10-3,NA,TRBJ1-2,NA,TGTGCCATCAGTGATGCGCGTGGCTACACCTTC,CAISDARGYTF
16,TRBV9,TRBD2,TRBJ2-1,NA,TGTGCCAGCAGCCAGAGGGGGGTGGGACTAGCCGATGAGCAGTTCTTC,CASSQRGVGLADEQFF
14,TRBV7-2,TRBD1,TRBJ2-7,NA,TGTGCCAGCAGCTTAAGGGACAGGGACCACGAGCAGTACTTC,CASSLRDRDHEQYF
13,TRBV30,NA,TRBJ1-5,NA,TGTGCCTGGACTAGCGGATACAATCAGCCCCAGCATTTT,CAWTSGYNQPQHF
16,TRBV2,NA,TRBJ2-3,NA,TGTGCCAGCAGTTACCTTGGGACTTCTTACACAGATACGCAGTATTTT,CASSYLGTSYTDTQYF
17,TRBV5-1,NA,TRBJ2-1,NA,TGCGCCAGCAGCTTGGCCGTAGCGGATCTGTCATACAATGAGCAGTTCTTC,CASSLAVADLSYNEQFF
17,TRBV4-1,NA,TRBJ2-7,NA,TGCGCCAGCAGCCCCGGAGGGGGCCTCCGCAAGTTCGGGGAGCAGTACTTC,CASSPGGGLRKFGEQYF
14,TRBV28,TRBD2,TRBJ2-1,NA,TGTGCCAGCAGCCCTCGCGGGGGGCGTAATGAGCAGTTCTTC,CASSPRGGRNEQFF
15,TRBV11-2,NA,TRBJ2-3,NA,TGTGCCAGCAGCTTCAGTGGGCTTCGCACAGATACGCAGTATTTT,CASSFSGLRTDTQYF
14,TRBV11-2,NA,TRBJ1-1,few,TGTGCCAGCAGAAGGGAGGGGTGGTTGGCTGAAGCTTTCTTT,CASRREGWLAEAFF